The entry that follows covers one TCR beta chain sequence. The CDR3 loop spans 18 amino acids. The J segment lost 3 bases and the V segment lost 1 base, leaving 14 bases of the junction unmatched. Germline CDR1 and CDR2: SGHNT and YYREEE (reference sequence). Source study methods: Estimation of nucleated cell counts was performed using reference gene primer amplification. This table comes from immunoSEQ multiplex PCR, and its TCRdb copy is limited to in-frame clones, with some not included. The V and J calls and the clone size are those of that table, but D and trimming were determined from the DNA. The sample includes fewer than 250,000 clones, approximately 86% of them seen just once. The data stem from a study of blood T cell repertoires in COVID-19. Study-level information: The cDNA or gDNA used as material had been derived from T cells, B-cell-depleted T cells, or PBMCs.

Sequenced sample: PBMCs or T cells enriched from blood (not recorded which). This receptor was identified in a woman between 40 and 50 years old with acute COVID-19. The genes are TRBV5-4 and TRBJ2-7, with 9 bases aligning to TRBD2. As DNA, the CDR3 is TGTGCCAGCAGCTTGAGACTTAGCGGGAGAGGAGGACACTACGAGCAGTACTTC. It encodes CASSLRLSGRGGHYEQYF.